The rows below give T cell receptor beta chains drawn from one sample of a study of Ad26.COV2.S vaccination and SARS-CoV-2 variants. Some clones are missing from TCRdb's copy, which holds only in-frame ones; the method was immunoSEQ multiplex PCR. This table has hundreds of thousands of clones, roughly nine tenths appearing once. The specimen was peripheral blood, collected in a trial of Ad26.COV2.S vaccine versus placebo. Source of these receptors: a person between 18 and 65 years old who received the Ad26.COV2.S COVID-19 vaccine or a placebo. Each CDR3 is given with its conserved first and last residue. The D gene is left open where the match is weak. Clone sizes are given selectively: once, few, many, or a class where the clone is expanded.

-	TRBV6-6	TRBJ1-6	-	CASSSTVYNSPLHF	TGTGCCAGCAGTTCGACGGTCTATAATTCACCCCTCCACTTT
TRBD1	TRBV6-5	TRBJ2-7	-	CASSYSGQGVYEQYF	TGTGCCAGCAGTTACTCAGGACAGGGGGTCTACGAGCAGTACTTC
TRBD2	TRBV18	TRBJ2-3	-	CASSPRGGASTDTQYF	TGTGCCAGCTCACCTCGCGGGGGGGCTAGCACAGATACGCAGTATTTT
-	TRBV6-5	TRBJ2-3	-	CASSQGLADTQYF	TGTGCCAGCAGCCAGGGGCTCGCAGATACGCAGTATTTT
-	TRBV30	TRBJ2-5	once	CAWREQETQYF	TGTGCCTGGAGGGAGCAAGAGACCCAGTACTTC
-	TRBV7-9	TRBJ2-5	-	CASSLAMETQYF	TGTGCCAGCAGCTTAGCGATGGAGACCCAGTACTTC
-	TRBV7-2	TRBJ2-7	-	CASSPSGFSSYEQYF	TGTGCCAGCAGCCCGAGCGGGTTTAGCTCCTACGAGCAGTACTTC
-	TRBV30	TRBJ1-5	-	CAWSGQHNQPQHF	TGTGCCTGGTCAGGACAGCACAATCAGCCCCAGCATTTT
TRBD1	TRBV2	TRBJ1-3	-	CATLPGGQGLRGGNTIYF	TGTGCCACTCTCCCAGGGGGACAGGGATTGCGCGGAGGAAACACCATATATTTT
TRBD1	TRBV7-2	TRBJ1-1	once	CASSGRTGRRNTEAFF	TGTGCCAGCAGCGGACGGACAGGGCGGAGGAACACTGAAGCTTTCTTT
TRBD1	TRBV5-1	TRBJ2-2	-	CATKTGSGELFF	TGCGCCACCAAGACAGGGTCCGGGGAGCTGTTTTTT
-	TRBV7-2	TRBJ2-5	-	CASSPGQGSETQYF	TGTGCCAGCAGCCCTGGGCAGGGGAGCGAGACCCAGTACTTC
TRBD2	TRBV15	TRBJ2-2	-	CATSRAGGPNTGELFF	TGTGCCACCAGCAGAGCGGGAGGGCCGAACACCGGGGAGCTGTTTTTT
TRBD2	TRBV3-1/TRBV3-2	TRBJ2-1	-	CASSQGGGTSGYNEQFF	TGTGCCAGCAGCCAAGGAGGAGGGACTAGCGGCTACAATGAGCAGTTCTTC
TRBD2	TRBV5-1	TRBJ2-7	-	CASSLLAGGPYEQYF	TGCGCCAGCAGCCTCCTAGCGGGAGGGCCCTACGAGCAGTACTTC
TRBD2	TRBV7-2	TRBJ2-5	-	CASSLASSGGPLQETQYF	TGTGCCAGCAGCTTAGCTAGTAGCGGGGGGCCCCTTCAAGAGACCCAGTACTTC
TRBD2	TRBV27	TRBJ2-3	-	CASSLRGAPGLAGTTTSTDTQYF	TGTGCCAGCAGCCTAAGGGGGGCCCCTGGACTAGCGGGAACAACCACTAGCACAGATACGCAGTATTTT
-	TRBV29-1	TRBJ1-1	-	CSVGDIWGGDTEAFF	TGCAGCGTTGGGGATATATGGGGGGGAGACACTGAAGCTTTCTTT
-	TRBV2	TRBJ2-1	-	CASSEGQGNNEQFF	TGTGCCAGCAGTGAAGGGCAGGGTAACAATGAGCAGTTCTTC
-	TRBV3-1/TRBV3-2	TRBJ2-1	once	CASSQAMGGPEQFF	TGTGCCAGCAGCCAAGCAATGGGGGGGCCCGAGCAGTTCTTC
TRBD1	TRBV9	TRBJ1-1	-	CASSVEQGIGNTEAFF	TGTGCCAGCAGCGTAGAACAGGGGATCGGGAACACTGAAGCTTTCTTT
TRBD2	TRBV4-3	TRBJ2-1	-	CASSRSGAGGPYEQFF	TGCGCCAGCAGCCGTTCCGGGGCGGGGGGGCCTTATGAGCAGTTCTTC
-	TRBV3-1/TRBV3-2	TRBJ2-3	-	CASSHKPGQATDTQYF	TGTGCCAGCAGCCATAAACCGGGACAAGCCACAGATACGCAGTATTTT
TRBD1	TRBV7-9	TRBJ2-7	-	CASSLGSGQGSYEQYF	TGTGCCAGCAGCTTAGGGTCTGGACAGGGCTCCTACGAGCAGTACTTC
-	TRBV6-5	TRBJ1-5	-	CASSPGRYQPQHF	TGTGCCAGCAGCCCAGGGAGGTATCAGCCCCAGCATTTT
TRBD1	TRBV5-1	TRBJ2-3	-	CASSSGTGTTDTQYF	TGCGCCAGCAGCTCCGGGACAGGGACCACAGATACGCAGTATTTT
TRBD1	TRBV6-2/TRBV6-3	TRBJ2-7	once	CASSYGGTGTETQYF	TGTGCCAGCAGTTACGGGGGGACAGGGACGGAGACGCAGTACTTC
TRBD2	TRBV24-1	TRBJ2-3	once	CATSDTSGRVDTQYF	TGTGCCACCAGTGATACTAGCGGGAGGGTAGATACGCAGTATTTT
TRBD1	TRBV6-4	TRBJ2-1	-	CASSVRTGGDEQFF	TGTGCCAGCAGTGTTCGGACAGGGGGGGATGAGCAGTTCTTC
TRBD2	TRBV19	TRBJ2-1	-	CASSVWTSGPFSSYNEQFF	TGTGCCAGTAGTGTCTGGACTAGCGGGCCTTTTAGCTCCTACAATGAGCAGTTCTTC
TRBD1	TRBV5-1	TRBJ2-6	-	CASRTGTGIVGANVLTF	TGCGCCAGCAGGACCGGGACAGGGATAGTGGGGGCCAACGTCCTGACTTTC
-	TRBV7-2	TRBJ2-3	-	CASSLGVTAGHTDTQYF	TGTGCCAGCAGCTTAGGTGTAACAGCGGGCCACACAGATACGCAGTATTTT
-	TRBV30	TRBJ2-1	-	CAWTPWARYGNEQFF	TGTGCCTGGACCCCATGGGCAAGATATGGCAATGAGCAGTTCTTC
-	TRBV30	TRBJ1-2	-	CAWSVGRNYGYTF	TGTGCCTGGAGTGTCGGGCGGAACTATGGCTACACCTTC
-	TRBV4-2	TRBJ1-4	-	CASSQARGHEKLFF	TGTGCCAGCAGCCAAGCGCGGGGCCATGAAAAACTGTTTTTT
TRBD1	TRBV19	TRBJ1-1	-	CASSIERAGGAFF	TGTGCCAGTAGTATAGAGCGGGCAGGGGGAGCTTTCTTT
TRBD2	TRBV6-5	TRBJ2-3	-	CASSYFASGGADTQYF	TGTGCCAGCAGTTACTTCGCTAGCGGGGGGGCAGATACGCAGTATTTT
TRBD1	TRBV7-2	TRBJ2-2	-	CASSPWDRGTGELFF	TGTGCCAGCAGCCCTTGGGACAGGGGAACCGGGGAGCTGTTTTTT
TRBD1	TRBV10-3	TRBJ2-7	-	CAISGTGTGTHEQYF	TGTGCCATCAGTGGAACCGGGACAGGGACCCACGAGCAGTACTTC
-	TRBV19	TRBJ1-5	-	CASRSPPPGDQPQHF	TGTGCCAGTCGATCCCCCCCACCCGGGGATCAGCCCCAGCATTTT
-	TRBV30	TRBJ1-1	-	CAWRAAGYTEAFF	TGTGCCTGGAGGGCTGCAGGGTACACTGAAGCTTTCTTT
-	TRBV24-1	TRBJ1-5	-	CATSQFRAGQPQHF	TGTGCCACCAGCCAATTCAGGGCGGGTCAGCCCCAGCATTTT
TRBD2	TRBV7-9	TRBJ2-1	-	CASSFAGVGNEQFF	TGTGCCAGCAGCTTCGCGGGAGTGGGTAATGAGCAGTTCTTC
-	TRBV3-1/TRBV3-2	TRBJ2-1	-	CASSPLVGDFSVYNEQFF	TGTGCCAGCAGCCCCCTAGTCGGAGACTTTAGTGTCTACAATGAGCAGTTCTTC
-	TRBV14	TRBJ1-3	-	CASSQAWAGSGNTIYF	TGTGCCAGCAGCCAAGCCTGGGCAGGGAGCGGAAACACCATATATTTT
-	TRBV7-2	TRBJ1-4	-	CASSLGRGGEKLFF	TGTGCCAGCAGCTTAGGGAGGGGTGGGGAAAAACTGTTTTTT
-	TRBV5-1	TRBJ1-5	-	CASSLGQSTGQPQHF	TGCGCCAGCAGCTTGGGACAGTCGACCGGGCAGCCCCAGCATTTT
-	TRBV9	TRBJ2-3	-	CASSSHPDTQYF	TGTGCCAGCAGCTCCCATCCAGATACGCAGTATTTT
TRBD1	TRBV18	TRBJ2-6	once	CASSPIRDSLSGANVLTF	TGTGCCAGCTCACCAATTCGGGACAGTCTCTCTGGGGCCAACGTCCTGACTTTC
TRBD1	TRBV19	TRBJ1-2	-	CASSSSGTVSGYTF	TGTGCCAGTAGTTCGTCCGGGACAGTGTCTGGCTACACCTTC
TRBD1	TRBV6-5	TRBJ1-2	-	CASSRGQGGYTF	TGTGCCAGCAGCCGTGGACAGGGTGGCTACACCTTC
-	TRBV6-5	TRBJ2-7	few	CASSSPLRGLEQYF	TGTGCCAGCAGTTCACCGCTTAGGGGCCTCGAGCAGTACTTC
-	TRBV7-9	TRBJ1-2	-	CASSPKGLPYGYTF	TGTGCCAGCAGCCCCAAGGGACTGCCCTATGGCTACACCTTC
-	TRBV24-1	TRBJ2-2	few	CATRDTNTGELFF	TGTGCCACCAGGGACACTAACACCGGGGAGCTGTTTTTT
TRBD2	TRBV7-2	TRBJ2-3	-	CASSLWLAGGGADTQYF	TGTGCCAGCAGCTTATGGCTAGCGGGAGGGGGAGCAGATACGCAGTATTTT